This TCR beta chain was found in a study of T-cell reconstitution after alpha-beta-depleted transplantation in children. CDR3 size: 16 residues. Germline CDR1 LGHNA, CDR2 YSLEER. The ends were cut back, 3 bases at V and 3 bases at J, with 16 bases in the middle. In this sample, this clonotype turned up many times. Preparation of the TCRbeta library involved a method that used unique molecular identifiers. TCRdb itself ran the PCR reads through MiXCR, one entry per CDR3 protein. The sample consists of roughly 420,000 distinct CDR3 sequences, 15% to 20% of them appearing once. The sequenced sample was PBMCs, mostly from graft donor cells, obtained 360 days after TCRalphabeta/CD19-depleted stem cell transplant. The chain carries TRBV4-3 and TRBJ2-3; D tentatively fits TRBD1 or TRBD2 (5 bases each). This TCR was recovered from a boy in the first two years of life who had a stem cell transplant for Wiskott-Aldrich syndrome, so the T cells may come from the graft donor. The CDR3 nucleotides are TGCGCCAGCAGCCATCGGGGCCGCCTTGGTACAGATACGCAGTATTTT. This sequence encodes CASSHRGRLGTDTQYF.